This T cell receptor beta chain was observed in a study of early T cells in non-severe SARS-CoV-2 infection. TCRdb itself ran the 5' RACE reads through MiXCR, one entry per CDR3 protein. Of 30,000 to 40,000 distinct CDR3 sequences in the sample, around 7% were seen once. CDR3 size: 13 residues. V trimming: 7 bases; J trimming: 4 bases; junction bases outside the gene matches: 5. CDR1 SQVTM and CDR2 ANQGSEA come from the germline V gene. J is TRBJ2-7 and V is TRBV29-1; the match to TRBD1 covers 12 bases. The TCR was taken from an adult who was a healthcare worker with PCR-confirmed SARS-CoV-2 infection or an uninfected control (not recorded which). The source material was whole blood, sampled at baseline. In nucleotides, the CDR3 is TGCAGCGGGGGACAGGGGGCGACTTACGAGCAGTACTTC. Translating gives CSGGQGATYEQYF.